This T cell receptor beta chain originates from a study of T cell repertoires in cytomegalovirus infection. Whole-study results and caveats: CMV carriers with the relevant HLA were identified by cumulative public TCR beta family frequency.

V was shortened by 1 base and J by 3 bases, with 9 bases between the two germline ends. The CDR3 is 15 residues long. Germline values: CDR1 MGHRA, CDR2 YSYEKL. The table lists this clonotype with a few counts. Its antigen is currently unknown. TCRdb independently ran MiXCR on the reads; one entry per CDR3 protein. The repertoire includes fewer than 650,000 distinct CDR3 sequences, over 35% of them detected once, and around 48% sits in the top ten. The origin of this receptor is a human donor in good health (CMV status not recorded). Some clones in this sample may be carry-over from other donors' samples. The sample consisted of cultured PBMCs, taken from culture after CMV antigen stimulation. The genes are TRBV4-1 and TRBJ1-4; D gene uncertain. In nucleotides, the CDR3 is TGCGCCAGCAGCCAAGTTGGCCAGTCTAATGAAAAACTGTTTTTT. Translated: CASSQVGQSNEKLFF.